This T cell receptor beta chain was documented in a study of PD-L1 blockade in urothelial cancer (dated by TCRdb to about 2017). For context, the study as a whole: Every patient began therapy around 2014 and was given atezolizumab 1,200 mg intravenously every 3 weeks. Durable clinical benefit meant progression-free survival longer than 6 months, and TCR features were also tested against progression-free and overall survival. Blood samples were analyzed at 3 weeks after treatment start (second dose) and at 6 weeks after treatment start. In the same patients, pretreatment tumors underwent whole exome sequencing and RNA sequencing in addition to TCR sequencing. Blood samples yielded a median of roughly 140,000 T cells and roughly 83,000 unique TCRs, with median clonality approximately 0.08. The study, an exploratory multi-omic analysis, examined somatic, immune and clinical correlates of response to PD-L1 blockade with atezolizumab in urothelial cancer. About 85% of the roughly 29 patients were identified as males with urothelial cancer of bladder origin, and a prior smoking history was reported by 18 of 29 patients. Pretreatment tumor samples and matched peripheral blood, collected serially before and after atezolizumab treatment, underwent TCR sequencing. Patients had an ECOG performance status of 0 or 1 and had received between 0 and 3 prior chemotherapy regimens. Pretreatment blood TCR-seq was available for fewer than 30 patients, at least one posttreatment blood collection was obtained for some 25 patients, and tumor TCR-seq was available for some 25 patients. Durable clinical benefit was achieved by nine patients but not by the remaining 20. Overall study outcomes, separate from this receptor: Small sample size (n ≈ 27) and many exploratory analyses mean the results are intended to be hypothesis-generating. A pretreatment peripheral blood TCR clonality below the median was linked to improved progression-free and overall survival. At 3 weeks after the start of treatment, tumor-associated TCR clones in peripheral blood had expanded more in patients with durable benefit (n of about 20, p = 0.022).

Compared with germline, V lacks 2 bases and J lacks 5 bases; bases without a gene match: 6. Looking up the germline V gene yields CDR1 SGDLS and CDR2 YYNGEE. Counted from cysteine to phenylalanine, this CDR3 has 16 amino acids. Only CDR3 DNA remains: 48 bases, in frame from the first base. Comments on this clone: What antigen it recognizes has not been identified. Base qualities are not provided; no much larger clone lies one nucleotide away.

Synthetic TCR analog templates were spiked into each PCR so that absolute template abundance could be estimated from read counts. The immunoSEQ assay used bias-controlled V and J gene primers to amplify TCRbeta CDR3 regions from genomic DNA. Sequencing of rearranged TCRbeta segments was performed at approximately 20X coverage. The source study handled its data this way. Sequencing errors were corrected by clustering and CDR3s were annotated against IMGT to assign V, D and J genes. Only productive TCRbeta rearrangements were used in downstream analyses, excluding out-of-frame or stop-codon sequences. Clonality was calculated as one minus the Shannon entropy normalized by the log of the number of unique productive sequences. Fisher's exact test with Benjamini-Hochberg correction, at a threshold of adjusted p below 0.01, was used to find clones that differed between time points or between blood and tumor. In its TCRdb copy, this immuneACCESS table keeps in-frame sequences only and misses some clones. Where compared with another copy, unresolved V genes explain less than half of these, and the others have no known cause. For V, J and clone size, that table is used; D and trimming come from the DNA. Counted in this sample were under 35,000 clones; around 86% of them appeared once. 1.5% to 2% of the sample lies in the top ten.

A cohort of some 29 patients with locally advanced or metastatic urothelial carcinoma, treated at Memorial Sloan Kettering on a trial protocol, was included. Peripheral blood mononuclear cells were collected pretreatment and during treatment, with between 1 and 8 total time points obtained per patient. The Qiagen DNeasy Blood extraction kit was used to purify genomic DNA from total PBMCs and tumor samples. Collected pretreatment and during treatment, PBMCs were isolated and stored as previously described. The chain uses TRBV9 and TRBJ2-3; TRBD1 matches 12 bases in the middle. The clonotype comes from a man in his forties or fifties with urothelial cancer. The sequencing here drew on PBMCs, taken around atezolizumab (anti-PD-L1) treatment. The CDR3 here reads CASSVAGQGAEDTQYF. The bases read TGTGCCAGCAGCGTGGCGGGACAGGGGGCAGAAGATACGCAGTATTTT.